This is a list of T cell receptor beta chains from one sample in a study of CD8+CD57+ T cells in acquired aplastic anemia. TCRdb reanalysed the reads using MiXCR and keeps one entry per CDR3 protein. The sample includes fewer than 85,000 distinct CDR3 sequences, about 70% of them seen just once. Sample: sorted CD4+, CD8+, or CD8+CD57+ T cells (not recorded which) from PBMCs. Source of these receptors: a human donor with aplastic anemia. CDR3s leave out the opening cysteine and the closing phenylalanine or tryptophan. Fields, in order: V gene, J gene, CDR3 length, clone size, CDR3 protein. Only some rows state a clone size, as once, few, many or a class for expanded clones.

TRBV5-6	TRBJ1-4	14	NA	ASSLGLGATNEKLF
TRBV29-1	TRBJ2-5	10	NA	SALGLQETQY
TRBV11-1	TRBJ2-7	17	few	ASSSRYSGTSGSSYEQY
TRBV2	TRBJ2-3	13	NA	ASSSGASGADTQY
TRBV6-5	TRBJ2-1	11	NA	ASSKDLHNEQF
TRBV7-9	TRBJ2-7	11	NA	ASAPTQAYEQY
TRBV19	TRBJ2-7	12	NA	ASSSGPQPYEQY
TRBV20-1	TRBJ2-3	11	NA	SARPGRTDTQY
TRBV24-1	TRBJ2-1	13	NA	ATSEPTDGDNEQF
TRBV2	TRBJ1-5	12	NA	ASSEGQGVQPQH
TRBV4-1	TRBJ2-7	13	many	ASSQDSRGKYEQY
TRBV15	TRBJ1-5	11	few	ATSRGGVRPQH
TRBV7-2	TRBJ2-3	15	few	ASSLEGTNEDTDTQY
TRBV19	TRBJ1-5	12	NA	ASSTISTGQPQH
TRBV20-1	TRBJ2-2	12	many	SARAAGGTGELF
TRBV20-1	TRBJ2-5	11	NA	SALAGELETQY